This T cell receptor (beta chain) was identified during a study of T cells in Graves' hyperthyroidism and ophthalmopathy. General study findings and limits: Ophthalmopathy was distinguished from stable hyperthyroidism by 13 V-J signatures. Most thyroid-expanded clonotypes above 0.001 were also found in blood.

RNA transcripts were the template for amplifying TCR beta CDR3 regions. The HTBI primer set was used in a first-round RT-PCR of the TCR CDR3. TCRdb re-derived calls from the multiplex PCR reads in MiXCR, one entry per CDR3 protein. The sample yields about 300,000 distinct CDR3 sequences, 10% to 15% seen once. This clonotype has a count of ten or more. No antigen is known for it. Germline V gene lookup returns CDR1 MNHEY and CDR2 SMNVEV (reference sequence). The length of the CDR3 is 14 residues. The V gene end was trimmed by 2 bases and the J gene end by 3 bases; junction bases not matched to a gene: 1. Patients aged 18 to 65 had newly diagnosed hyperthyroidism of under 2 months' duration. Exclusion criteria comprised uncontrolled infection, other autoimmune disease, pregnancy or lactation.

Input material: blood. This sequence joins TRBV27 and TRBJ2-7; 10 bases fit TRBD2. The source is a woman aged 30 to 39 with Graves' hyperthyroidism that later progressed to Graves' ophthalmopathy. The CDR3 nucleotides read TGTGCCAGCAGTTTAAGGACTAGCGGCTACGAGCAGTACTTC. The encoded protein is CASSLRTSGYEQYF.